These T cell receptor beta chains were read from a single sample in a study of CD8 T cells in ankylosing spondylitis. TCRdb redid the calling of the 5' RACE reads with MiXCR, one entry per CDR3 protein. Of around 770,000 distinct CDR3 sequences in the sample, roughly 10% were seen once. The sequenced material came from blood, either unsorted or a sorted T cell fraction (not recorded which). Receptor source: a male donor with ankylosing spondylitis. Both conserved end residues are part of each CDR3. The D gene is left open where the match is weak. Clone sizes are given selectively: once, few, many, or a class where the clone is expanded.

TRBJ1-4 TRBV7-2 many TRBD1 CASSGRTGPNEKLFF TGTGCCAGCAGCGGGAGGACAGGGCCAAATGAAAAACTGTTTTTT
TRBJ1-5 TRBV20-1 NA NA CSAPPGRNQPQHF TGCAGTGCTCCCCCGGGACGCAATCAGCCCCAGCATTTT
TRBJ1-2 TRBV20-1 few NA CSARDMGRGGYGYTF TGCAGTGCTAGAGATATGGGGAGGGGCGGCTATGGCTACACCTTC
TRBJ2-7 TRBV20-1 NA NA CSARRTIYEQYF TGCAGTGCTAGGAGGACGATTTACGAGCAGTACTTC
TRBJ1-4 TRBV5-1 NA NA CASSLWEGREKLFF TGCGCCAGCAGCTTGTGGGAAGGGAGAGAAAAACTGTTTTTT
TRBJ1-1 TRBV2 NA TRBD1 CASSPLQGANTEAFF TGTGCCAGCAGCCCTCTCCAGGGGGCTAACACTGAAGCTTTCTTT
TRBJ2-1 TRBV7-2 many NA CASSLMKGTEQFF TGTGCCAGCAGCTTAATGAAGGGGACTGAGCAGTTCTTC
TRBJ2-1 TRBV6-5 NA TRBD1 CASSSPGTGHYNEQFF TGTGCCAGCAGTTCCCCCGGGACAGGCCACTACAATGAGCAGTTCTTC
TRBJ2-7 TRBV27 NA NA CASSFGLIDEQYF TGTGCCAGCAGTTTCGGACTGATCGACGAGCAGTACTTC
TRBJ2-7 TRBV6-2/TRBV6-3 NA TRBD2 CASRQAVNSGGEQYF TGTGCCAGCAGACAAGCTGTGAACTCGGGGGGCGAGCAGTACTTC
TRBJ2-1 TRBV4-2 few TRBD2 CASSQDGTSGTYEQFF TGTGCCAGCAGCCAAGATGGGACTAGCGGGACCTATGAGCAGTTCTTC
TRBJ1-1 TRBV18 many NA CASSPQGSEAFF TGTGCCAGCTCACCACAAGGCTCTGAAGCTTTCTTT
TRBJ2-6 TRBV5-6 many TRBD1 CASRTGVDSGANVLTF TGTGCCTCCAGGACAGGGGTTGACTCTGGGGCCAACGTCCTGACTTTC
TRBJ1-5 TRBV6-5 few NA CASRLGRASNQPQHF TGTGCCAGCAGACTCGGACGGGCTAGCAATCAGCCCCAGCATTTT
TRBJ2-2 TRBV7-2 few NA CASSRLLNTGELFF TGTGCCAGCAGCAGGCTCCTGAACACCGGGGAGCTGTTTTTT
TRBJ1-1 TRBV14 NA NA CASSQDIGGGTEAFF TGTGCCAGCAGCCAAGATATAGGGGGAGGCACTGAAGCTTTCTTT
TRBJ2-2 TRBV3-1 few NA CASSRTSGNGGELFF TGTGCCAGCAGCCGCACCTCAGGGAATGGCGGGGAGCTGTTTTTT
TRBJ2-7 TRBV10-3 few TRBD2 CAISRWGGEGRKQYF TGTGCCATCAGCCGATGGGGGGGGGAAGGTCGGAAGCAGTACTTC
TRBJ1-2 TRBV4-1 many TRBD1 CASSQTDRENYGYTF TGCGCCAGCAGCCAGACGGACAGGGAAAACTATGGCTACACCTTC
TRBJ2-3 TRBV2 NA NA CASNFVDTQYF TGTGCCAGCAATTTCGTAGATACGCAGTATTTT
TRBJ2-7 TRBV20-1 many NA CSARLTGSSYEQYF TGCAGTGCTAGGTTGACTGGGAGCTCCTACGAGCAGTACTTC
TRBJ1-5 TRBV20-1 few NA CSALGGQKPDQPQHF TGCAGTGCTCTGGGCGGACAGAAACCCGATCAGCCCCAGCATTTT